The 18 T cell receptor beta chains reported below all come from one sample, sequenced in a study of T cell repertoires in cytomegalovirus infection. TCRdb analysed the reads with MiXCR anew, one entry per CDR3 protein. The sample consists of 350,000 to 400,000 distinct CDR3 sequences, 34% of them appearing once. These receptors have no identified antigens. This specimen consisted of cultured PBMCs, obtained from culture after CMV antigen stimulation. These receptors all stem from a human donor in good health (CMV status not recorded). Some clones in this sample may be carry-over from other donors' samples.

CDR3 residues: CASSRPVTGGPNEQFF. CDR3 DNA sequence: TGTGCCAGCAGCCGCCCCGTGACGGGAGGGCCGAATGAGCAGTTCTTC. V usage is TRBV6-1 and J usage is TRBJ2-1; TRBD2 agrees at 8 bases. The germline V gene has CDR1 MNHNS and CDR2 SASEGT. The CDR3 contains 16 residues. V was clipped by 6 bases and J by 7 bases; unmatched bases: 14.

This clonotype was counted a single time. The chain has TRBV7-3 and TRBJ1-2, with D perhaps TRBD1 (5 bases). Germline assignment: CDR1 SGHTA and CDR2 FQGTGA. V lost 5 bases and J lost 0, with 13 bases in between. CDR3 size: 15 residues. The CDR3 DNA follows: TGTGCCAGCAGCGAGGGGTCGGGTGCTAACTATGGCTACACCTTC. This encodes CASSEGSGANYGYTF. The variable domain in full, completed from reference TRBV7-3 and TRBJ1-2, reads GAGVSQTPSNKVTEKGKYVELRCDPISGHTALYWYRQSLGQGPEFLIYFQGTGAADDSGLPNDRFFAVRPEGSVSTLKIQRTERGDSAVYLCASSEGSGANYGYTFGSGTRLTVV.

This clonotype was seen a handful of times. The chain employs TRBV6-2 or TRBV6-3 and TRBJ2-5; 8 nucleotides line up with TRBD2. This CDR3 spans 17 amino acids. Germline values: CDR1 MNHEY, CDR2 SVGEGT. V dropped 8 bases and J dropped 2; count of bases not matched to a gene: 16. DNA of the CDR3: TGTGCCAGCCATGTTTGGGGGAGGACTAGCAGTCAAGAGACCCAGTACTTC. This codes for CASHVWGRTSSQETQYF.

This clonotype was seen more than once but under ten times. The chain has TRBV7-2 and TRBJ2-3, with TRBD2 identical over 8 bases. The ends lost 1 base at V and 3 bases at J; junction bases unmatched: 9. Germline assignment: CDR1 SGHTA and CDR2 FQGNSA. The CDR3 loop spans 17 amino acids. CDR3 sequence: CASSLGPSGGRTDTQYF. In nucleotides, the CDR3 is TGTGCCAGCAGCTTAGGCCCCAGCGGGGGACGGACAGATACGCAGTATTTT.

The chain employs TRBV4-3 and TRBJ1-5; 9 bases are a match to TRBD1. The CDR3 runs 20 residues. The J segment lost 1 base and the V segment lost 0 bases, leaving 13 bases of the junction unmatched. Per the germline V gene, CDR1 is LGHNA and CDR2 is YSLEER. CDR3 residues: CASSQDLGTGRFRSNQPQHF. The CDR3 region has the DNA TGCGCCAGCAGCCAAGATCTTGGGACAGGGAGGTTTAGAAGCAATCAGCCCCAGCATTTT.

The gene calls are TRBV7-8 and TRBJ1-1; 8 nucleotides align to TRBD1. Per germline, CDR1 SGHVS and CDR2 FQNEAQ. There are 14 residues in the CDR3. The V segment lost 6 bases and the J segment 5 bases; nucleotides outside the gene matches: 8. CDR3 nucleotide sequence: TGTGCCAGCAGTCCCCGGACAGGGAAGACTGAAGCTTTCTTT. Residues: CASSPRTGKTEAFF.

This clonotype was counted between two and nine times. The V call is TRBV5-4, the J call TRBJ2-5; 10 positions match TRBD1. The germline gives CDR1 SGHNT, CDR2 YYREEE (reference sequence). This CDR3 is 14 amino acids long. V gave up 4 bases and J gave up 4 bases; unmatched junction bases: 4. CDR3 sequence reads: CASSRQGAVETQYF. For the CDR3, the DNA is TGTGCCAGCAGCCGACAGGGGGCGGTAGAGACCCAGTACTTC.

The genes are TRBV20-1 and TRBJ2-2, with D possibly TRBD2 on 6 matching bases. CDR1 and CDR2 from the germline V gene are DFQATT and SNEGSKA (reference sequence). The CDR3 sequence is 14 residues long. Between the trimmed V and J ends, which lost 5 bases and 4 bases, there was a span of 14 bases. CDR3 region: CSAPRGSGTGELFF. In nucleotides, the CDR3 is TGCAGTGCTCCCCGGGGTAGCGGCACCGGGGAGCTGTTTTTT.

This clonotype appeared a few times. The chain carries TRBV7-9 and TRBJ2-7; D may be TRBD2 (5 bases). The V end was cut by 5 bases, the J end by 0 bases, with 14 bases between. Germline V gene data show CDR1 as SEHNR and CDR2 as FQNEAQ (reference sequence). The CDR3 spans 15 residues. CDR3 amino acids: CASSDPPTSSYEQYF. DNA of the CDR3: TGTGCCAGCAGCGATCCCCCTACTAGCTCCTACGAGCAGTACTTC.

Note on this clonotype: The junction and the germline gene differ at one end; a read error may be behind it. V gene TRBV25-1 combines with J gene TRBJ2-5; TRBD1 or TRBD2 may be the D gene (6 bases each). The V gene's germline CDR1 is MGHDK and CDR2 SYGVNS. The CDR3 totals 13 residues. The CDR3 sequence is CASSERRLGGFDF. The CDR3 DNA is TGTGCCAGCAGTGAAAGGAGACTAGGGGGTTTTGACTTC.

The V gene is TRBV7-2, the J gene TRBJ1-1, with D perhaps matching TRBD1 (5 bases). CDR3 size: 17 residues. Germline V CDR1 and CDR2: SGHTA, FQGNSA. V was shortened by 4 bases and J by 0 bases, with 18 bases between the two germline ends. The CDR3 coding sequence is TGTGCCAGCAGCTCACCGCCAGGACAAAGGATGAACACTGAAGCTTTCTTT. This gives the protein CASSSPPGQRMNTEAFF.

The chain carries TRBV5-1 and TRBJ2-1, with 10 bases fitting TRBD2. Trimming took 4 bases from V and 0 from J; bases not matched to a gene: 1. In germline, CDR1 is SGHRS, CDR2 YFSETQ. The CDR3 totals 15 residues. Here the CDR3 DNA reads TGCGCCAGCAGCGTAGCGGGAGGCTCCTACAATGAGCAGTTCTTC. Protein product: CASSVAGGSYNEQFF.

This clonotype showed up just a few times. This chain connects TRBV5-1 to TRBJ2-1, with D perhaps TRBD1 or TRBD2 (6 bases each). This CDR3 is 13 amino acids long. Between the trimmed V and J ends, which lost 8 bases and 2 bases, there was a span of 11 bases. Germline V gives CDR1 SGHRS, CDR2 YFSETQ. CDR3 sequence reads: CASGGGTYNEQFF. Written as DNA, the CDR3 is TGCGCCAGTGGGGGCGGGACCTACAATGAGCAGTTCTTC.

This clonotype was seen only once. The CDR3 nucleotides read TGTGCCAGCAGCCAAGACCCGGGACAGGGGGACTCACCCCTCCACTTT. Its translation: CASSQDPGQGDSPLHF. The genes are TRBV4-2 and TRBJ1-6; TRBD1 agrees at 11 bases. The V segment lost 0 bases and the J segment 10 bases; nucleotides outside the gene matches: 5. CDR1 and CDR2 from the germline V gene are LGHNA and YNFKEQ. This CDR3 has 16 residues.

This clonotype was seen only a few times. This chain connects TRBV7-2 to TRBJ1-5, with D unclear. The germline gives CDR1 SGHTA, CDR2 FQGNSA. V lost 1 base to trimming and J lost 4 bases, with 11 bases between them. The CDR3 loop spans 15 amino acids. The CDR3 bases are TGTGCCAGCAGCTTAGGTCCCGAGTGGAATCAGCCCCAGCATTTT. Its protein product is CASSLGPEWNQPQHF.

This rearrangement joins TRBV10-3 to TRBJ1-3; weak D call: TRBD1 (6 bases). This CDR3 region has 17 residues. V was pared by 8 bases and J by 1 base, with 21 bases between. CDR1 ENHRY and CDR2 SYGVKD come from the germline V gene. The CDR3 is CAIAAGTVGQSGNTIYF. CDR3 DNA sequence: TGTGCCATCGCGGCCGGAACCGTTGGACAGTCTGGAAACACCATATATTTT.

This clonotype was seen only a few times. This chain uses TRBV7-2 with TRBJ1-2; tentative D call: TRBD1 (6 bases). Trimming cost V 0 bases and J 4 bases, with 15 bases left between them. This CDR3 is built from 16 residues. Per germline, CDR1 SGHTA and CDR2 FQGNSA. Here the CDR3 DNA reads TGTGCCAGCAGCTTAGCCCAGGGAGGGGGAACCTATGGCTACACCTTC. Protein sequence: CASSLAQGGGTYGYTF. The complete variable domain, with remaining parts taken from reference TRBV7-2 and TRBJ1-2, reads GAGVSQSPSNKVTEKGKDVELRCDPISGHTALYWYRQSLGQGLEFLIYFQGNSAPDKSGLPSDRFSAERTGGSVSTLTIQRTQQEDSAVYLCASSLAQGGGTYGYTFGSGTRLTVV.

The chain is built from TRBV12-3 or TRBV12-4 and TRBJ1-1, with 10 bases fitting TRBD1. V lost 7 bases to trimming and J lost 7 bases; unmatched junction nucleotides: 12. This CDR3 has 15 residues. The CDR3 protein is CASNYDGQGGVEAFF. Written as DNA, the CDR3 is TGTGCCAGCAACTATGACGGACAGGGGGGGGTTGAAGCTTTCTTT.